This is a list of T cell receptor beta chains from one sample in a study of blood T cell repertoires in COVID-19. Clones were read by immunoSEQ multiplex PCR, and TCRdb kept only the in-frame ones, dropping some. Here the sample spans tens of thousands of clones, about 90% being singletons. Sequenced material: peripheral blood. The receptors originated from a woman older than 75 with acute or convalescent COVID-19. The CDR3 runs from the conserved cysteine through the conserved F or W. D genes are given only for firm matches. Some rows mark clone size as missing; the rest say once, few, many or name a class of expanded clone.

V gene: TRBV5-6; clone size: -; J gene: TRBJ1-2; D gene: -; CDR3 DNA: TGTGCCAGCAGCCCCTACGTCCAGGCCAACTATGGCTACACCTTC; CDR3 protein: CASSPYVQANYGYTF
V gene: TRBV29-1; clone size: -; J gene: TRBJ1-2; D gene: TRBD1; CDR3 DNA: TGCAGCGTTCTCCTACAGGGGCTAACTAACTATGGCTACACCTTC; CDR3 protein: CSVLLQGLTNYGYTF
V gene: TRBV5-8; clone size: -; J gene: TRBJ2-1; D gene: TRBD2; CDR3 DNA: TGTGCCAGCAGCCGGACTAGCGGGGGGGTCAGCTCCTACAATGAGCAGTTCTTC; CDR3 protein: CASSRTSGGVSSYNEQFF
V gene: TRBV6-2/TRBV6-3; clone size: -; J gene: TRBJ1-3; D gene: TRBD1; CDR3 DNA: TGTGCCAGCAGTCGGGCAGGGGGCGGAAACACCATATATTTT; CDR3 protein: CASSRAGGGNTIYF
V gene: TRBV3-1/TRBV3-2; clone size: -; J gene: TRBJ2-7; D gene: -; CDR3 DNA: TGTGCCAGCAGCCCCCTACGGGGCGAGCAGTACTTC; CDR3 protein: CASSPLRGEQYF
V gene: TRBV11-3; clone size: -; J gene: TRBJ2-1; D gene: -; CDR3 DNA: TGTGCCAGCAGCTTAGATCGGTCGCAAGTCAATGAGCAGTTCTTC; CDR3 protein: CASSLDRSQVNEQFF
V gene: TRBV6-6; clone size: -; J gene: TRBJ1-3; D gene: -; CDR3 DNA: TGTGCCAGCAGTTACCCTCCAGGGTCCGGAAACACCATATATTTT; CDR3 protein: CASSYPPGSGNTIYF
V gene: TRBV7-9; clone size: -; J gene: TRBJ2-3; D gene: -; CDR3 DNA: TGTGCCAGCAGCTTAGTTCTAGCGAGCGGAGCCCCGGGGGATACGCAGTATTTT; CDR3 protein: CASSLVLASGAPGDTQYF
V gene: TRBV25-1; clone size: -; J gene: TRBJ2-1; D gene: -; CDR3 DNA: TGTGCCAGCAGCCTCCCGGGGAGTAATGAGCAGTTCTTC; CDR3 protein: CASSLPGSNEQFF
V gene: TRBV10-3; clone size: -; J gene: TRBJ2-5; D gene: -; CDR3 DNA: TGTGCCATCAGCAGAATTGCCGGGGAGACCCAGTACTTC; CDR3 protein: CAISRIAGETQYF
V gene: TRBV4-2; clone size: -; J gene: TRBJ1-2; D gene: -; CDR3 DNA: TGTGCCAGCAGCCAAGATGGGACACCTTCCCATGGCTACACCTTC; CDR3 protein: CASSQDGTPSHGYTF
V gene: TRBV29-1; clone size: -; J gene: TRBJ2-1; D gene: -; CDR3 DNA: TGCAGCGCCTACTACAACAATGAGCAGTTCTTC; CDR3 protein: CSAYYNNEQFF
V gene: TRBV11-2; clone size: -; J gene: TRBJ2-1; D gene: -; CDR3 DNA: TGTGCCAGCAGCTTTCGGGATCCCTCCTACAATGAGCAGTTCTTC; CDR3 protein: CASSFRDPSYNEQFF
V gene: TRBV25-1; clone size: once; J gene: TRBJ1-4; D gene: -; CDR3 DNA: TGTGCCAGCAGTGAATATATTATGGCAGGAGGAAATGAAAAACTGTTTTTT; CDR3 protein: CASSEYIMAGGNEKLFF
V gene: TRBV4-2; clone size: -; J gene: TRBJ2-2; D gene: TRBD2; CDR3 DNA: TGTGCCAGCAGCCTGAAACCGGGACTAGCGGGGGGCGTTAACACCGGGGAGCTGTTTTTT; CDR3 protein: CASSLKPGLAGGVNTGELFF
V gene: TRBV2; clone size: -; J gene: TRBJ1-4; D gene: TRBD1; CDR3 DNA: TGTGCCAGCAGTGAGGGACAGGGGAGCCCTAATGAAAAACTGTTTTTT; CDR3 protein: CASSEGQGSPNEKLFF
V gene: TRBV5-6; clone size: -; J gene: TRBJ2-1; D gene: TRBD2; CDR3 DNA: TGTGCCAGCAGCTACGCGGGAGGGCCGTACAATGAGCAGTTCTTC; CDR3 protein: CASSYAGGPYNEQFF
V gene: TRBV5-4; clone size: -; J gene: TRBJ2-2; D gene: -; CDR3 DNA: TGTGCCAGCAGCTTTGAGGGAGGGGGCACCGGGGAGCTGTTTTTT; CDR3 protein: CASSFEGGGTGELFF
V gene: TRBV25-1; clone size: -; J gene: TRBJ1-2; D gene: -; CDR3 DNA: TGTGCCAGCAGTGCTTGGGGGGACTATGGCTACACCTTC; CDR3 protein: CASSAWGDYGYTF
V gene: TRBV14; clone size: -; J gene: TRBJ1-2; D gene: -; CDR3 DNA: TGTGCCAGCAGCCAAGATCCGACCCGCGGGGGCGGCTACACCTTC; CDR3 protein: CASSQDPTRGGGYTF
V gene: TRBV18; clone size: -; J gene: TRBJ1-2; D gene: -; CDR3 DNA: TGTGCCAGCTCACCAATTCTAGGCTACACCTTC; CDR3 protein: CASSPILGYTF
V gene: TRBV4-1; clone size: few; J gene: TRBJ2-1; D gene: TRBD1; CDR3 DNA: TGCGCCAGCAGCCAGGGTCCGGGACAGGTTCGTTGGGAGCAGTTCTTC; CDR3 protein: CASSQGPGQVRWEQFF
V gene: TRBV6-1; clone size: -; J gene: TRBJ2-1; D gene: TRBD2; CDR3 DNA: TGTGCCAGCAGTGACCGGACTAGTAGGAATGAGCAGTTCTTC; CDR3 protein: CASSDRTSRNEQFF
V gene: TRBV19; clone size: -; J gene: TRBJ1-5; D gene: -; CDR3 DNA: TGTGCCAGTAGTATTTTGGCGGCCGGCAATCAGCCCCAGCATTTT; CDR3 protein: CASSILAAGNQPQHF
V gene: TRBV21-1; clone size: -; J gene: TRBJ2-1; D gene: -; CDR3 DNA: TGTGCCAGCAGCAAGTGGACTAGCGGGGGCCGCTCCTACAATGAGCAGTTCTTC; CDR3 protein: CASSKWTSGGRSYNEQFF
V gene: TRBV29-1; clone size: -; J gene: TRBJ1-1; D gene: -; CDR3 DNA: TGCAGCGTTGGGGGGAGGACGAACACTGAAGCTTTCTTT; CDR3 protein: CSVGGRTNTEAFF
V gene: TRBV5-1; clone size: -; J gene: TRBJ2-1; D gene: TRBD2; CDR3 DNA: TGCGCCAGCAGCTCGTCAGGCGGGAGGGCCTACAATGAGCAGTTCTTC; CDR3 protein: CASSSSGGRAYNEQFF
V gene: TRBV6-4; clone size: -; J gene: TRBJ2-6; D gene: TRBD1; CDR3 DNA: TGTGCCCATCCGGGACAGGGCCTAGAGGGCTATCGCCTGACTTTC; CDR3 protein: CAHPGQGLEGYRLTF
V gene: TRBV5-1; clone size: -; J gene: TRBJ2-7; D gene: -; CDR3 DNA: TGCGCCAGCAGCCCAACAGGGTTATTAACCTCAAGCTCCTACGAGCAGTACTTC; CDR3 protein: CASSPTGLLTSSSYEQYF
V gene: TRBV2; clone size: few; J gene: TRBJ2-7; D gene: TRBD2; CDR3 DNA: TGTGCCAGCAGTGATAACCCTAGCGGGATCCCCTACGAGCAGTACTTC; CDR3 protein: CASSDNPSGIPYEQYF
V gene: TRBV7-2; clone size: -; J gene: TRBJ2-1; D gene: -; CDR3 DNA: TGTGCCAGCAGGATTAGCGGCCTCCGAGGGGATGAGCAGTTCTTC; CDR3 protein: CASRISGLRGDEQFF
V gene: TRBV9; clone size: -; J gene: TRBJ1-1; D gene: -; CDR3 DNA: TGTGCCAGCAGCGTAGGCGTAGCAAGCATGAACACTGAAGCTTTCTTT; CDR3 protein: CASSVGVASMNTEAFF
V gene: TRBV13; clone size: -; J gene: TRBJ2-7; D gene: TRBD2; CDR3 DNA: TGTGCCAGCAGCCCCGCCGGGGGGATGGGGGAGCAGTACTTC; CDR3 protein: CASSPAGGMGEQYF
V gene: TRBV7-7; clone size: -; J gene: TRBJ2-7; D gene: TRBD1; CDR3 DNA: TGTGCTAGCAGCTTGGGGACAGGGGCCAACGAGCAGTACTTC; CDR3 protein: CASSLGTGANEQYF
V gene: TRBV9; clone size: -; J gene: TRBJ2-1; D gene: TRBD1; CDR3 DNA: TGTGCCAGCAGCGTAGGCCCGACAGGGGGGTTGGGAAATGAGCAGTTCTTC; CDR3 protein: CASSVGPTGGLGNEQFF
V gene: TRBV7-2; clone size: few; J gene: TRBJ2-7; D gene: TRBD1; CDR3 DNA: TGTGCCAGCACTCTCGTGCGACAGGGTTACTACGAGCAGTACTTC; CDR3 protein: CASTLVRQGYYEQYF
V gene: TRBV18; clone size: -; J gene: TRBJ1-1; D gene: TRBD1; CDR3 DNA: TGTGCCAGCTCACCAGGACAGGGGACCACTGAAGCTTTCTTT; CDR3 protein: CASSPGQGTTEAFF
V gene: TRBV3-1/TRBV3-2; clone size: -; J gene: TRBJ1-1; D gene: TRBD1; CDR3 DNA: TGTGCCAGCAGCCAGTTGGACAGGGGGTTTCCTTTCTTT; CDR3 protein: CASSQLDRGFPFF
V gene: TRBV11-2; clone size: -; J gene: TRBJ1-1; D gene: TRBD1; CDR3 DNA: TGTGCCAGCAGCCTAAGACAGGGTCAAAGGTTGAACACTGAAGCTTTCTTT; CDR3 protein: CASSLRQGQRLNTEAFF
V gene: TRBV5-1; clone size: -; J gene: TRBJ2-2; D gene: -; CDR3 DNA: TGCGCCAGCAGCCTCCGGACAGAGGCCGGGGAGCTGTTTTTT; CDR3 protein: CASSLRTEAGELFF
V gene: TRBV6-1; clone size: -; J gene: TRBJ2-5; D gene: TRBD2; CDR3 DNA: TGTGCCAGCAGTGAAGGAGCGGGGCACGGGACCCAGTACTTC; CDR3 protein: CASSEGAGHGTQYF
V gene: TRBV7-9; clone size: -; J gene: TRBJ2-3; D gene: TRBD2; CDR3 DNA: TGTGCCAGCAGCTTAGTGAGGCGGGGGGCCCTAGATACGCAGTATTTT; CDR3 protein: CASSLVRRGALDTQYF
V gene: TRBV7-9; clone size: -; J gene: TRBJ1-2; D gene: TRBD1; CDR3 DNA: TGTGCCAGCAGCCCCGGACAGGGGGATCAGAAGGGCTACACCTTC; CDR3 protein: CASSPGQGDQKGYTF
V gene: TRBV18; clone size: -; J gene: TRBJ1-4; D gene: -; CDR3 DNA: TGTGCCAGCTCACCACAGGGGGCTAATGAAAAACTGTTTTTT; CDR3 protein: CASSPQGANEKLFF
V gene: TRBV6-5; clone size: -; J gene: TRBJ2-1; D gene: -; CDR3 DNA: TGTGCCAGCAGTTACTCGGGGGGGGCGGATGAGCAGTTCTTC; CDR3 protein: CASSYSGGADEQFF
V gene: TRBV2; clone size: -; J gene: TRBJ1-5; D gene: TRBD1; CDR3 DNA: TGTGCCAGCAGCTCGGACAGGGGAAATCAGCCCCAGCATTTT; CDR3 protein: CASSSDRGNQPQHF
V gene: TRBV9; clone size: -; J gene: TRBJ2-2; D gene: TRBD2; CDR3 DNA: TGTGCCAGCGGAGCCGGGACTAGGGGAACCGGGGAGCTGTTTTTT; CDR3 protein: CASGAGTRGTGELFF
V gene: TRBV19; clone size: -; J gene: TRBJ2-7; D gene: TRBD1; CDR3 DNA: TGTGCCAGTAGTACCGGGACAGGGGGCGGCGAGCAGTACTTC; CDR3 protein: CASSTGTGGGEQYF
V gene: TRBV6-2/TRBV6-3; clone size: few; J gene: TRBJ1-5; D gene: -; CDR3 DNA: TGTGCCAGCAGTTACTCGGGGGCGCTGAGCAATCAGCCCCAGCATTTT; CDR3 protein: CASSYSGALSNQPQHF
V gene: TRBV21-1; clone size: -; J gene: TRBJ2-7; D gene: -; CDR3 DNA: TGTGCCAGCAGCCTTCGGGACAGGGGGAACTCCTACGAGCAGTACTTC; CDR3 protein: CASSLRDRGNSYEQYF
V gene: TRBV5-1; clone size: -; J gene: TRBJ2-5; D gene: TRBD1; CDR3 DNA: TGCGCCAGCAGCCCAGGGACAGAAAAAGAGACCCAGTACTTC; CDR3 protein: CASSPGTEKETQYF
V gene: TRBV18; clone size: -; J gene: TRBJ1-6; D gene: -; CDR3 DNA: TGTGCCAGCTCACCTTTATCGAGCTCCTATAATTCACCCCTCCACTTT; CDR3 protein: CASSPLSSSYNSPLHF
V gene: TRBV30; clone size: -; J gene: TRBJ2-1; D gene: TRBD2; CDR3 DNA: TGTGCCTGGAGTGTCGGGGGCGGGAGGGCCGGTGAGCAGTTCTTC; CDR3 protein: CAWSVGGGRAGEQFF
V gene: TRBV3-1/TRBV3-2; clone size: -; J gene: TRBJ2-5; D gene: -; CDR3 DNA: TGTGCCAGCAGCCACGAGACAGGGAGGAGCCAAGAGACCCAGTACTTC; CDR3 protein: CASSHETGRSQETQYF
V gene: TRBV21-1; clone size: -; J gene: TRBJ2-7; D gene: -; CDR3 DNA: TGTGCCAGCAGCAAAGTAGGACAGGGCAAAAATCTCTACGAGCAGTACTTC; CDR3 protein: CASSKVGQGKNLYEQYF
V gene: TRBV13; clone size: few; J gene: TRBJ2-1; D gene: TRBD1; CDR3 DNA: TGTGCCAGCAGCTTAGAAGGGACAGGGGTTGATGAGCAGTTCTTC; CDR3 protein: CASSLEGTGVDEQFF
V gene: TRBV7-9; clone size: once; J gene: TRBJ2-2; D gene: TRBD2; CDR3 DNA: TGTGCCAGCAGCTCGGACCTGGGACTAGCGGGAGTCACCGGGGAGCTGTTTTTT; CDR3 protein: CASSSDLGLAGVTGELFF
V gene: TRBV6-1; clone size: -; J gene: TRBJ2-1; D gene: TRBD2; CDR3 DNA: TGTGCCAGCAGTGAACACGGGGGGACCTACAATGAGCAGTTCTTC; CDR3 protein: CASSEHGGTYNEQFF